These T cell receptor beta chains were read from a single sample in a study of neurological immune-mediated disorders. TCRdb processed the 5' RACE reads anew with MiXCR; each CDR3 protein has one entry. Among tens of thousands of distinct CDR3 sequences listed, about 13% were seen once. Sequencing was carried out using PBMCs. The receptors stem from a middle-aged woman in good health. The CDR3 runs from the conserved cysteine through the conserved F or W. The D gene is left open where the match is weak. Clone size is given for some rows only: seen once, a few or many times, or a class if the clone is expanded.

size	V	D	J	DNA	CDR3
many	TRBV6-5	-	TRBJ2-3	TGTGCCAGCAGACCGGAGGGTACTAGCACAGATACGCAGTATTTT	CASRPEGTSTDTQYF
many	TRBV7-6	-	TRBJ1-5	TGTGCCAGCAGCTTAGGTCAGGGAAGGGGTCAGCCCCAGCATTTT	CASSLGQGRGQPQHF
medium-sized	TRBV12-3/TRBV12-4	-	TRBJ2-7	TGTGCCCACCGGGACGACGAAGAGCAGTACTTC	CAHRDDEEQYF
many	TRBV18	-	TRBJ1-1	TGTGCCAGCTCACCTCCAGGGGCCGCCGGAGGCACTGAAGCTTTCTTT	CASSPPGAAGGTEAFF
-	TRBV6-6	-	TRBJ2-3	TGTGCCAGCAGTTACACCTGGACTAGCACAGATACGCAGTATTTT	CASSYTWTSTDTQYF
many	TRBV20-1	-	TRBJ1-5	TGCAGTGCTAGACTAACCCCCCGGGGTCAGCCCCAGCATTTT	CSARLTPRGQPQHF
many	TRBV13	-	TRBJ2-7	TGTGCCAGCAGCTTAGGTGAGGCCTACGAGCAGTACTTC	CASSLGEAYEQYF
many	TRBV20-1	TRBD1	TRBJ1-5	TGCAGTGCTAGAGACCGGACAGGGGGCCGGCAGCCCCAGCATTTT	CSARDRTGGRQPQHF
many	TRBV5-1	TRBD1	TRBJ1-1	TGCGCCAGCAGCTTCCAACAGACAGGGGCGAACACTGAAGCTTTCTTT	CASSFQQTGANTEAFF
medium-sized	TRBV5-1	-	TRBJ2-3	TGCGCCAGCAGCCACCAGAAGCGGCCAACTAGCACAGATACGCAGTATTTT	CASSHQKRPTSTDTQYF
many	TRBV25-1	-	TRBJ1-1	TGTGCCAGCAGTGTCGGGGTCGCTGAAGCTTTCTTT	CASSVGVAEAFF
many	TRBV7-2	TRBD1	TRBJ1-1	TGTGCCAGCAGCTTAGGGACAGGGGACACTGAAGCTTTCTTT	CASSLGTGDTEAFF
many	TRBV28	TRBD1	TRBJ1-1	TGTGCCAGCAGTTTATCGGGACAGGGCTTGGCTGAAGCTTTCTTT	CASSLSGQGLAEAFF
many	TRBV14	-	TRBJ2-5	TGTGCCAGCAGCCAACGGAGGCTAGCGACGGAGACCCAGTACTTC	CASSQRRLATETQYF
many	TRBV29-1	-	TRBJ2-3	TGCAGCGTCACTCGGGGGGCCACAACAGATACGCAGTATTTT	CSVTRGATTDTQYF
once	TRBV9	-	TRBJ2-1	TGTGCCAGCGCTTCATACAATGAGCAGTTCTTC	CASASYNEQFF
many	TRBV11-1	-	TRBJ1-3	TGTGCCAGCAGTCGACACTCCATCCCTGGAAACACCATATATTTT	CASSRHSIPGNTIYF
many	TRBV6-5	-	TRBJ1-2	TGTGCCAGCACCATTTTAGGGAGTAATGGCTACACCTTC	CASTILGSNGYTF
-	TRBV5-1	-	TRBJ1-1	TGCGCCAGCAGCTCGGGGGTCTCCGGCACTGAAGCTTTCTTT	CASSSGVSGTEAFF
many	TRBV7-2	-	TRBJ2-5	TGTGCCAGCAGCTTATACATTGGGACCGCGGGGGAGACCCAGTACTTC	CASSLYIGTAGETQYF
many	TRBV6-2/TRBV6-3	-	TRBJ1-1	TGTGCCAGCAGTTACTCTTGGAGGACTGAAGCTTTCTTT	CASSYSWRTEAFF
many	TRBV20-1	-	TRBJ2-7	TGCAGTGCTCGGGACCGGGGGACGTTCTACGAGCAGTACTTC	CSARDRGTFYEQYF
many	TRBV5-1	-	TRBJ2-1	TGCGCCAGCAGCTTGGGTACGGCTGATGAGCAGTTCTTC	CASSLGTADEQFF
medium-sized	TRBV10-3	TRBD2	TRBJ2-5	TGTGCCATCAGTGAGTCCATGCTAGCGGGAGGGCAAGAGACCCAGTACTTC	CAISESMLAGGQETQYF
many	TRBV5-1	-	TRBJ2-1	TGCGCCAGCAGCGCCGGGATCTACAATGAGCAGTTCTTC	CASSAGIYNEQFF
many	TRBV7-2	-	TRBJ1-2	TGTGCCAGCAGCTTAGTGGGGGATCCCTATGGCTACACCTTC	CASSLVGDPYGYTF
many	TRBV6-1	-	TRBJ1-1	TGTGCCAGCAGACTATCCAACGTGAACACTGAAGCTTTCTTT	CASRLSNVNTEAFF